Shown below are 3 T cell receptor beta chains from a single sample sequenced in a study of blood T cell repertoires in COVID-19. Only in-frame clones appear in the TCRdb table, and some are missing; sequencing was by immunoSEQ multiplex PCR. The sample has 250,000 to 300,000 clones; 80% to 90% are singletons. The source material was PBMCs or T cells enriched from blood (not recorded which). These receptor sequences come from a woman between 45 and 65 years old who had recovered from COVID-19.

The CDR3 nucleotides read TGTGCCAGCATCTTGGGGACAGGGCATTCACCCCTCCACTTT. Protein product: CASILGTGHSPLHF. V is TRBV28 and J is TRBJ1-6, with TRBD1 matching over 9 bases. V shed 7 bases, J shed 8 bases, and the junction held 6 bases outside the gene matches. CDR3 length: 14 amino acids. Germline values: CDR1 MDHEN, CDR2 SYDVKM.

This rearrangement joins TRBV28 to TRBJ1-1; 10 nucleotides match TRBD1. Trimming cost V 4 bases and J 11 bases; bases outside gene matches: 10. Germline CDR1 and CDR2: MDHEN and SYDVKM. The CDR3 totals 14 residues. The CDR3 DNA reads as TGTGCCAGCAGTTCAAGGACAGGGGGTACGGGGGCTTTCTTT. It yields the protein CASSSRTGGTGAFF.

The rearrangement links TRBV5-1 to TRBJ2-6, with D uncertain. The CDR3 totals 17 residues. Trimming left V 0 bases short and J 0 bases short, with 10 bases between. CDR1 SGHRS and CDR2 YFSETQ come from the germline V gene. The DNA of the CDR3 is TGCGCCAGCAGCTTGGCAGTCCGAACCTCTGGGGCCAACGTCCTGACTTTC. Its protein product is CASSLAVRTSGANVLTF.